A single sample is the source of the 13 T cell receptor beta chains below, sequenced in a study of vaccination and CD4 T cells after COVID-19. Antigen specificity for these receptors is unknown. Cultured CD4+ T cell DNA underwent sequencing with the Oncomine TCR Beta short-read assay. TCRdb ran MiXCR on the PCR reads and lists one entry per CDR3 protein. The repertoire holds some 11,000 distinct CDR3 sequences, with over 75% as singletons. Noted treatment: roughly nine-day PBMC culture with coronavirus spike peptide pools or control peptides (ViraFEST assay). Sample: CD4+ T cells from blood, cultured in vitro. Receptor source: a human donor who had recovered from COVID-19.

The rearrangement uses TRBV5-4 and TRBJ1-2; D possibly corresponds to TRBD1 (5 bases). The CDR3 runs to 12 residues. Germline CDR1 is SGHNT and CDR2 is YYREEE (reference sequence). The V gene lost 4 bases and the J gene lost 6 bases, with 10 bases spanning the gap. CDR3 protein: CASSPAGDGYTF. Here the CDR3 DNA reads TGTGCCAGCAGCCCCGCGGGGGATGGCTACACCTTC.

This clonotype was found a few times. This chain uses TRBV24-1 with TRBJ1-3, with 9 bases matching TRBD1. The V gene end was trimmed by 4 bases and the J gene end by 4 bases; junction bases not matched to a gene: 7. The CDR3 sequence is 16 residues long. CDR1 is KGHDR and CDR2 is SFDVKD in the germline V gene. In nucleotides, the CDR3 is TGTGCCACCAGTGAGTCCGGGACAGGGAGAGGAAACACCATATATTTT. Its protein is CATSESGTGRGNTIYF.

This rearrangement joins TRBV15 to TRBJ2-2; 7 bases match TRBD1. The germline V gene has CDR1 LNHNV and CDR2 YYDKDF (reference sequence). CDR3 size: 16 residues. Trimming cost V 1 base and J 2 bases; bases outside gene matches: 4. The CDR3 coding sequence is TGTGCCACCAGCAGAGGAAGAGGGGGCAACACCGGGGAGCTGTTTTTT. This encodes CATSRGRGGNTGELFF.

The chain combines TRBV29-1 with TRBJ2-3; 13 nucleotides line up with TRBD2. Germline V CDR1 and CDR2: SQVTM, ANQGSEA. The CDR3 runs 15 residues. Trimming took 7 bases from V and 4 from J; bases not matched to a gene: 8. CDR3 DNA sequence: TGCAGCGCATGGACTAGCGGGAGTGACCCAGATACGCAGTATTTT. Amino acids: CSAWTSGSDPDTQYF.

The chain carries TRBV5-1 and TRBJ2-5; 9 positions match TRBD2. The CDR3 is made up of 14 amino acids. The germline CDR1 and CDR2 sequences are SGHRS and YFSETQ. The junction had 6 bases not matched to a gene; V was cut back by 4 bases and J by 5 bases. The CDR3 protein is CASSPGTSRETQYF. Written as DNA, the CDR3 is TGCGCCAGCAGCCCAGGGACTAGCAGGGAGACCCAGTACTTC.

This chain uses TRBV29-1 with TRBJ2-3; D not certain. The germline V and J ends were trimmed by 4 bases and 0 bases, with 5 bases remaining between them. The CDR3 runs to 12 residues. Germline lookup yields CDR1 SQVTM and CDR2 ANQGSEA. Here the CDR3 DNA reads TGCAGCGTTGTCAAAAGCACAGATACGCAGTATTTT. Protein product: CSVVKSTDTQYF.

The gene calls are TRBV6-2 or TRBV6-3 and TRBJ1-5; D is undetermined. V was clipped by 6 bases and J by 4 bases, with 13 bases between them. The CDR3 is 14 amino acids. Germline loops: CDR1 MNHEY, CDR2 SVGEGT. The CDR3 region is CASRTNRENQPQHF. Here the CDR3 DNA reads TGTGCCAGCAGGACTAACCGGGAAAATCAGCCCCAGCATTTT.

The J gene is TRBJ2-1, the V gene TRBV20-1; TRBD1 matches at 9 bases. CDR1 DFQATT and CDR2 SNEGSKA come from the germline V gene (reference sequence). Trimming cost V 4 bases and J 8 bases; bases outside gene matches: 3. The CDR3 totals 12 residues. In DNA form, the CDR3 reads TGCAGTGCTACGGACAGGGGAGATGAGCAGTTCTTC. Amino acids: CSATDRGDEQFF.

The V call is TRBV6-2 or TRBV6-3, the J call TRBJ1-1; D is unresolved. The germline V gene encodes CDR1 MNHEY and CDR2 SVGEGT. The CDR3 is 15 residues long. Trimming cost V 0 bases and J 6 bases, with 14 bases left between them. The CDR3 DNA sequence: TGTGCCAGCAGTTACTCGGAGTTGAGGGCCGCTGAAGCTTTCTTT. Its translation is CASSYSELRAAEAFF.

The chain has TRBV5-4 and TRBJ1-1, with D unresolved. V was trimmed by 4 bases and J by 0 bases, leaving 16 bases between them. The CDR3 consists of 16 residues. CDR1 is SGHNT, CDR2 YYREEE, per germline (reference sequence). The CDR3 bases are TGTGCCAGCAGCCAAGGGCCCGGCAACATGAACACTGAAGCTTTCTTT. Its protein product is CASSQGPGNMNTEAFF.

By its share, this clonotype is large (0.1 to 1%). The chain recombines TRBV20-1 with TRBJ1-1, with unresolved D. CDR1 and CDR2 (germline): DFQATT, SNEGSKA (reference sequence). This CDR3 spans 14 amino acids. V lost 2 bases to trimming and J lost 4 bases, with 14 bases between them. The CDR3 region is CSARCAGNLTEAFF. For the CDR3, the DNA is TGCAGTGCTAGATGTGCGGGAAATCTCACTGAAGCTTTCTTT.

CDR3: CASSPPGGHNQPQHF. For the CDR3, the DNA is TGTGCCAGCAGCCCACCAGGGGGGCACAATCAGCCCCAGCATTTT. The chain is built from TRBV7-9 and TRBJ1-5; TRBD1 matches at 7 bases. Trimming at V came to 5 bases and at J to 3 bases, leaving 7 bases not matched to a gene. In germline, CDR1 is SEHNR, CDR2 FQNEAQ (reference sequence). The CDR3 consists of 15 residues.

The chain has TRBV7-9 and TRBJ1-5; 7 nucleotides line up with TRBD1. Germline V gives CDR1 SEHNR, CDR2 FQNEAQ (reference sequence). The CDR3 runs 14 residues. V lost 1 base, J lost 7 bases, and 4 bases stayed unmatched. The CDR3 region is CASSLGQGGQPQHF. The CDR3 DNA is TGTGCCAGCAGCTTAGGACAGGGTGGACAGCCCCAGCATTTT.